The rows below give T cell receptor beta chains drawn from one sample of a study of breast tumors, draining lymph nodes, adjacent tissues. Via MiXCR, TCRdb re-called the multiplex PCR reads, giving one row per CDR3 protein. The sample includes some 130,000 distinct CDR3 sequences, 15% to 20% of them seen just once. The material sequenced was axillary lymph node tissue. Source of these receptors: a female donor with breast cancer. Some clones in this sample may be carry-over from other donors' samples. The CDR3 runs from the conserved cysteine through the conserved F or W. The D gene is left open where the match is weak. Not every row has a clone size; where given, it reads once, few, many or a size class.

clone size,V gene,D gene,CDR3 length,J gene,CDR3 protein,CDR3 DNA
many,TRBV19,-,13,TRBJ2-1,CASSMGDLDEQFF,TGTGCCAGTAGTATGGGGGACCTAGATGAGCAGTTCTTC
-,TRBV28,-,13,TRBJ2-4,CASSLRGPVIQYF,TGTGCCAGCAGCCTGAGAGGGCCGGTCATTCAGTACTTC
many,TRBV9,-,16,TRBJ1-2,CASSAGLGAVNYGYTF,TGTGCCAGCAGCGCCGGTCTGGGGGCGGTGAACTATGGCTACACCTTC
-,TRBV5-6,-,17,TRBJ1-4,CASSSFRGGVSDEKLFF,TGTGCCAGCAGCTCTTTCCGAGGAGGAGTCAGTGACGAAAAACTGTTTTTT
-,TRBV6-1,-,12,TRBJ2-4,CASSSDSNIQYF,TGTGCCAGCAGTTCTGACTCTAACATTCAGTACTTC
many,TRBV7-9,-,14,TRBJ1-6,CASSRNVRGSPLHF,TGTGCCAGCAGCCGAAATGTCAGGGGATCACCCCTCCACTTT
many,TRBV24-1,-,16,TRBJ2-2,CATSWSGGGQAGELFF,TGTGCCACCAGTTGGAGTGGGGGCGGTCAGGCCGGGGAGCTGTTTTTT
many,TRBV20-1,TRBD2,13,TRBJ2-5,CSARGGRGAIQYF,TGCAGTGCTAGAGGGGGGCGGGGGGCCATTCAATACTTC
many,TRBV7-2,-,15,TRBJ2-7,CASSPRKTPSYEQYF,TGTGCCAGCAGCCCCCGCAAAACTCCCTCCTACGAGCAGTACTTC
many,TRBV6-5,-,14,TRBJ1-5,CASSKVDSNQPQHF,TGTGCCAGCAGTAAAGTGGACAGCAATCAGCCCCAGCATTTT
many,TRBV28,TRBD1,15,TRBJ1-2,CASSDGDSRVYGYTF,TGTGCCAGCAGTGATGGGGACAGCAGAGTCTATGGCTACACCTTC
many,TRBV6-5,TRBD2,16,TRBJ2-3,CASSYRGLAGLDTQYF,TGTGCCAGCAGTTACCGCGGACTAGCGGGGTTGGATACGCAGTATTTT
-,TRBV19,TRBD2,15,TRBJ2-1,CASSKGGAGVGEQFF,TGTGCCAGTAGTAAGGGGGGAGCGGGAGTGGGTGAGCAGTTCTTC
many,TRBV24-1,-,16,TRBJ2-1,CATSDFPVSSYNEQFF,TGTGCCACCAGTGATTTCCCGGTTAGCTCCTACAATGAGCAGTTCTTC
many,TRBV19,-,14,TRBJ1-5,CATTDSDSNQPQHF,TGTGCCACGACGGACAGCGATAGCAATCAGCCCCAGCATTTT
many,TRBV6-1,TRBD2,15,TRBJ2-1,CASSFLAEPAGEQFF,TGTGCCAGCAGCTTTCTAGCGGAGCCCGCCGGTGAGCAGTTCTTC
many,TRBV6-6,-,14,TRBJ2-2,CASSWTANTGELFF,TGTGCCAGCAGTTGGACAGCGAACACCGGGGAGCTGTTTTTT
many,TRBV6-5,TRBD1,14,TRBJ1-2,CASTRTGEGYGYTF,TGTGCCAGCACCAGGACAGGGGAAGGGTATGGCTACACCTTC
-,TRBV20-1,TRBD1,17,TRBJ1-5,CSARDGGRGFNNQPQHF,TGCAGTGCTAGAGATGGAGGCAGGGGGTTTAACAATCAGCCCCAGCATTTT
many,TRBV20-1,-,14,TRBJ2-3,CSAIRPITTDTQYF,TGCAGTGCTATACGTCCGATAACCACAGATACGCAGTATTTT
many,TRBV27,TRBD1,15,TRBJ1-2,CASSLSPDRAYGYTF,TGTGCCAGCAGTTTATCTCCCGACAGGGCCTATGGCTACACCTTC
many,TRBV20-1,TRBD2,15,TRBJ2-5,CSAKVVAGPQETQYF,TGCAGTGCTAAGGTGGTAGCGGGTCCTCAAGAGACCCAGTACTTC
-,TRBV5-1,-,15,TRBJ2-2,CASSLRDTSSGELSF,TGCGCCAGCAGCTTACGGGACACCTCTTCCGGGGAGCTGTCTTTT
many,TRBV20-1,TRBD2,15,TRBJ2-3,CSAHRSGGGFDTQYF,TGCAGTGCTCACCGTAGCGGGGGCGGGTTCGATACGCAGTATTTT
many,TRBV20-1,-,16,TRBJ2-7,CSAPPSLAGPSYEQYF,TGCAGTGCTCCGCCCAGCCTGGCGGGACCCTCCTACGAGCAGTACTTC
many,TRBV11-2,-,15,TRBJ2-3,CASSLRGGGTDTQYF,TGTGCCAGCAGCCTCAGGGGAGGGGGCACAGATACGCAGTATTTT
-,TRBV19,TRBD1,15,TRBJ2-7,CASSMEPGGIYEQHF,TGTGCCAGTAGTATGGAGCCAGGGGGAATCTACGAGCAGCACTTC